Sequencing of this TCR beta chain was carried out in a study of beta chain features in type 1 diabetes. On the study more broadly: The patient and healthy donor groups were comparable for age, gender and cell yields. Study conclusions and caveats: Researchers caution that PCR might favor shorter templates, equally among patients and controls. Sequencing from cDNA could over-represent high-TCR-expressing cells. Naive, central memory and regulatory TCRB repertoires appeared more similar among patients than healthy donors. In all four CD4+ subsets, TCRB CDR3 length was significantly, moderately reduced in type 1 diabetes.

CDR1 is SGDLS and CDR2 is YYNGEE in the germline V gene. The CDR3 totals 16 residues. Trimming pared 3 bases from V and 4 bases from J, leaving 17 bases between. About this clone itself: Its antigen is not identified. Other nucleotide sequences from this sample produce the same CDR3.

Reverse transcribing all isolated RNA meant expressed TCRB transcripts were sequenced. TCRdb keeps only in-frame clones here, not all; method: immunoSEQ multiplex PCR. The sample has almost 350,000 clones, 7% to 10% seen once. This receptor was identified in a man younger than 40 with type 1 diabetes. The V call is TRBV9, the J call TRBJ1-5; the D gene is possibly TRBD1 (5 bases). Sequenced material: central memory CD4+ T cells from blood. Here the CDR3 reads CASSAGGPGSNQPQHF. The CDR3 DNA follows: TGTGCCAGCAGCGCGGGGGGACCAGGGAGTAATCAGCCCCAGCATTTT.